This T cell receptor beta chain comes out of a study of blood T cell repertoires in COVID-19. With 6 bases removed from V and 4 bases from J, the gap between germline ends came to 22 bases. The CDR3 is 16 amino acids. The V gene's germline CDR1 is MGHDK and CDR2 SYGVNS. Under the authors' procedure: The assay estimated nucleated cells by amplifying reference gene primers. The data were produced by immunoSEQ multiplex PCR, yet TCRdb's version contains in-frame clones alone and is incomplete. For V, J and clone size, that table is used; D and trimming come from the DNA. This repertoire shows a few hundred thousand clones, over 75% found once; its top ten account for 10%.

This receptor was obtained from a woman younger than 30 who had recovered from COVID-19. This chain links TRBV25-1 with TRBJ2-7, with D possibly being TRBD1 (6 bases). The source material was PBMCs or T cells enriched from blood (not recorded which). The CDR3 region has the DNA TGTGCCAGCAGAGGACAGCGGCCCAACGATTCTTACGAGCAGTACTTC. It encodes CASRGQRPNDSYEQYF.